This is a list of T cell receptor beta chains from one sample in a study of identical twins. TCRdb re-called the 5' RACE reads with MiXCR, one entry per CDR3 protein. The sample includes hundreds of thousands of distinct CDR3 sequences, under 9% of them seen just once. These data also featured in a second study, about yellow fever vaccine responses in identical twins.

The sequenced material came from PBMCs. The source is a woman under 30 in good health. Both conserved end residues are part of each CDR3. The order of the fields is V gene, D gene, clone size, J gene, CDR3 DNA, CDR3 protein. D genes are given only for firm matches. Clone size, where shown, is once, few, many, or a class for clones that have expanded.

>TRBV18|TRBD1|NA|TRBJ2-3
TGTGCCAGCTCACCAGACAGGGAGAGGGATACGCAGTATTTT
CASSPDRERDTQYF
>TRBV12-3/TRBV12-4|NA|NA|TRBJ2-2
TGTGCCAGCAGTTTATTGGGGGACACCGGGGAGCTGTTTTTT
CASSLLGDTGELFF
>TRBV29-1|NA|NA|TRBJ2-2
TGCAGCGTTTATCGAAGTCCCGGGGAGCTGTTTTTT
CSVYRSPGELFF
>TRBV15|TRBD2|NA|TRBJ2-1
TGTGCCACCAGCAGAGATTCCCGACTAGCGGGGAAGTATGAGCAGTTCTTC
CATSRDSRLAGKYEQFF
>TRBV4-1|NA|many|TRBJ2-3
TGCGCCAGCGGTTTGTTTGGACCTCCCAGCGGAGATACGCAGTATTTT
CASGLFGPPSGDTQYF
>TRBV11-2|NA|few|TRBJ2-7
TGTGCCAGCTCCCAAGGGGACGGACGATCCTACGAGCAGTACTTC
CASSQGDGRSYEQYF
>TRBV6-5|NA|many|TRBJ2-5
TGTGCCAGCAGTTACCCGGGAGTGTGGGAGACCCAGTACTTC
CASSYPGVWETQYF
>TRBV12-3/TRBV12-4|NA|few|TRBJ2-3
TGTGCCAGCAACATGGGGTGGTTTGGTGACGCAGATACGCAGTATTTT
CASNMGWFGDADTQYF
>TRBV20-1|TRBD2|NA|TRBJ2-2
TGCAGTGCTCCCGTAGCGGGGGCCGACACCGGGGAGCTGTTTTTT
CSAPVAGADTGELFF
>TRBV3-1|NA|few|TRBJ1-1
TGTGCCAGCAGCGAGGTGGAGGGAAACACTGAAGCTTTCTTT
CASSEVEGNTEAFF
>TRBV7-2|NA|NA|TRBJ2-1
TGTGCCAGCAGCTTAGCAGGGAACCCCTACAATGAGCAGTTCTTC
CASSLAGNPYNEQFF
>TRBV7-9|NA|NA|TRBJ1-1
TGTGCCAGCAGCACAAGCGGGGTTCTCGCTGAAGCTTTCTTT
CASSTSGVLAEAFF
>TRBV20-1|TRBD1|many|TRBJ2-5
TGCAGTGCTAGGGACAGGGGAGAGACCCAGTACTTC
CSARDRGETQYF
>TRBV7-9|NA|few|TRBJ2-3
TGTGCCAGCAGCTCAGAGGACTGGAGTACAGATACGCAGTATTTT
CASSSEDWSTDTQYF
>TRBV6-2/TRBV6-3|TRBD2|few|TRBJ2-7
TGTGCCAGCCAGCTAGCGGGAGGCCTCTACGAGCAGTACTTC
CASQLAGGLYEQYF
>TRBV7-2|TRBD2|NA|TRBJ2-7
TGTGCCAGCAGCTTAGGCTCACTAGCGGGGCGCTACGAGCAGTACTTC
CASSLGSLAGRYEQYF
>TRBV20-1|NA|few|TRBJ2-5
TGCAGTGCTAGAGTGGGGCCCGAAGAGACCCAGTACTTC
CSARVGPEETQYF
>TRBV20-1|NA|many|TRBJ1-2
TGCAGTGCTTTAACAGGGACCTATGGCTACACCTTC
CSALTGTYGYTF
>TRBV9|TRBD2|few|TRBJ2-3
TGTGCCAGCAGCGTAGCCCAGACTAGCGTGGGCACAGATACGCAGTATTTT
CASSVAQTSVGTDTQYF
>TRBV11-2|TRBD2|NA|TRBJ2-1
TGTGCCAGCAGCTTCGAATCGCGGGGGGCCTACAATGAGCAGTTCTTC
CASSFESRGAYNEQFF
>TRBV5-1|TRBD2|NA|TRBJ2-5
TGCGCCAGCAGCTTGAGGGCGAGCGGGATGGACCAGTACTTC
CASSLRASGMDQYF
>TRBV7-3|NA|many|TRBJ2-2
TGTGCCAGCAGCTTGGAACATAGCACCGGGGAGCTGTTTTTT
CASSLEHSTGELFF
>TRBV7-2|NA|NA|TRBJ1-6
TGTGCCAGCAGCTTAGACAGCCTCTTTGGTTCACCCCTCCACTTT
CASSLDSLFGSPLHF
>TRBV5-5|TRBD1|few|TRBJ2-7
TGTGCCAGCAGCTTGTGGCAGGGGGCGAAAGAGCAGTACTTC
CASSLWQGAKEQYF
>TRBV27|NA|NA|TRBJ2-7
TGTGCCAGCAGGAATCCAGGGGGGCGGGTTTACGAGCAGTACTTC
CASRNPGGRVYEQYF
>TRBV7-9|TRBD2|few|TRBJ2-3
TGTGCCAGCAGCTCTCTGCCTAGCGGGAGGGCAACAGATACGCAGTATTTT
CASSSLPSGRATDTQYF
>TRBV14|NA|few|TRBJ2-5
TGTGCCAGCAGCCAAGATCTGGTTCAAGAGACCCAGTACTTC
CASSQDLVQETQYF
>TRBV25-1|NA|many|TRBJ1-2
TGTGCCAGCAACCAGGGAGACGGCTATGGCTACACCTTC
CASNQGDGYGYTF
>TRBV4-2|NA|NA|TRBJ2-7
TGTGCCAGCAGCCAAACGACTCGTTCCTACGAGCAGTACTTC
CASSQTTRSYEQYF
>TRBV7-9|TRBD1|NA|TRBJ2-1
TGTGCCAGCAGCCTCCGACAGGGAGAGGATGAGCAGTTCTTC
CASSLRQGEDEQFF
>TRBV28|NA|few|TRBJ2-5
TGTGCCAGCAGCATGAGGGCAGGGCCCCGTATCTGGGAGACCCAGTACTTC
CASSMRAGPRIWETQYF
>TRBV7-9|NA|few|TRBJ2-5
TGTGCCAGCAGCTTATCCTCAGTAACCGAGACCCAGTACTTC
CASSLSSVTETQYF
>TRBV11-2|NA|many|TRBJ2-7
TGTGCCAGCAGCTTAGAATTTGATGGTGCCACAGCCGAGCAGTACTTC
CASSLEFDGATAEQYF
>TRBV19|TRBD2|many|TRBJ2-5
TGTGCCAGTAGTGTACTAGCGGGACAAGAGACCCAGTACTTC
CASSVLAGQETQYF
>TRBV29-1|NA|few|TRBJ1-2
TGCAGCGTTGATATAGATGGCTACACCTTC
CSVDIDGYTF
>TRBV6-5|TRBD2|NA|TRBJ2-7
TGTGCCAGCAGTTACTCGCGTAGCGGGGCTGGCTACGAGCAGTACTTC
CASSYSRSGAGYEQYF
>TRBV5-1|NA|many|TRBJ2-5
TGCGCCAGCAGCTCTCCAACCACACCTTCTCAAGAGACCCAGTACTTC
CASSSPTTPSQETQYF
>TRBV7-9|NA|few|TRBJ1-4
TGTGCCAGCAGCTTAAACGGAAAACTGTTTTTT
CASSLNGKLFF
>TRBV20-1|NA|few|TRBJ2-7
TGCAGTGCTAGAGCTCGCTGGGCCCTCTACGAGCAGTACTTC
CSARARWALYEQYF
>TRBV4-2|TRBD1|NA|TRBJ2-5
TGTGCCAGCAGCCAGGGAATGGGACAGGGCGCGGAGACCCAGTACTTC
CASSQGMGQGAETQYF
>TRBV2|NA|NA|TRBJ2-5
TGTGCCAGCCGCAAGGTCTTGAGTGAAGAGACCCAGTACTTC
CASRKVLSEETQYF
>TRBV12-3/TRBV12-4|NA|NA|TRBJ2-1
TGTGCCAGCAGTCCCGGGACATTAGGAGATGAGCAGTTCTTC
CASSPGTLGDEQFF
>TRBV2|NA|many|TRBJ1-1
TGTGCCAGCGCTCGGGAGGGACGTCATGGCACTGAAGCTTTCTTT
CASAREGRHGTEAFF
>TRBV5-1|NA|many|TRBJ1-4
TGCGCCAGCAGCTTGGGGACGGCCTCAACTAATGAAAAACTGTTTTTT
CASSLGTASTNEKLFF
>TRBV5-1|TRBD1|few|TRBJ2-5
TGCGCCAGCAGCCTACGTCCCGGGACAGGATTGGAGACCCAGTACTTC
CASSLRPGTGLETQYF
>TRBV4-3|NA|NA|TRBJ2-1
TGCGCCAGCAGCCAAGATCATGGGGGTAGGAATGAGCAGTTCTTC
CASSQDHGGRNEQFF
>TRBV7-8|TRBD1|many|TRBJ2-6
TGTGCCAGCAGCCAGCACGGACAGGGGGCATATGGGGCCAACGTCCTGACTTTC
CASSQHGQGAYGANVLTF
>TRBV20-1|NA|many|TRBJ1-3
TGCAGTGCTAGAACCGTACCGACCAGGGCCCAATTCTCTGGAAACACCATATATTTT
CSARTVPTRAQFSGNTIYF
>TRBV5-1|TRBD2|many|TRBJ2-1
TGCGCCAGCAGCTTAGCGGGAGATTTCTTCGATGAGCAGTTCTTC
CASSLAGDFFDEQFF
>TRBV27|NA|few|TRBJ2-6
TGTGCCAGCAGTTTATTGAAGATTTCTGGGGCCAACGTCCTGACTTTC
CASSLLKISGANVLTF
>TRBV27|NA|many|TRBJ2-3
TGTGCCAGCAGCCTTCGGGCCTGGCCAGATACGCAGTATTTT
CASSLRAWPDTQYF
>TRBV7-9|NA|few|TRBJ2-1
TGTGCCAGCAGTTCCGGGACCCCTGACAATGAGCAGTTCTTC
CASSSGTPDNEQFF
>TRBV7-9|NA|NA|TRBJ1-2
TGTGCCAGCAGCTTTCCGTTAGCTTTTGGCAGCTACACCTTC
CASSFPLAFGSYTF
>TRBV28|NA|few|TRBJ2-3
TGTGCCAGCACCGCAACCAGGGTATCTTCAGATACGCAGTATTTT
CASTATRVSSDTQYF
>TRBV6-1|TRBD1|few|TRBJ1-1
TGTGCCAGCAGCCTGGACAGGGCGGGCACTGAAGCTTTCTTT
CASSLDRAGTEAFF
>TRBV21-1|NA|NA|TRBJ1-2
TGTGCCAGCAGCAAAGTGGGACGGCCAGGGTCATCCTATGGCTACACCTTC
CASSKVGRPGSSYGYTF
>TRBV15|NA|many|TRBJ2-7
TGTGCCACCAGCCCAGCCCAAGGGGCGATCGAGCAGTACTTC
CATSPAQGAIEQYF